This T cell receptor (beta chain) was sequenced for a study of regulatory T cells in long-lasting Graves disease. For the study at large: The definition of persistent Graves' disease was over 5 years of antithyroid drugs with positive TSH receptor antibodies.

CDR3 length equals 13 residues. Between the trimmed V and J ends, which lost 5 bases and 2 bases, there was a span of 10 bases. Sequencing libraries for TCR beta were prepared with iRepertoire HTBI primers and Arm-PCR of CDR3 regions. TCRdb fed the multiplex PCR reads into MiXCR, producing one record per CDR3 protein. This table has a few hundred thousand distinct CDR3 sequences, 21% appearing once. This sample's time point: persistent/refractory GD, antithyroid drugs over 5 years with positive TRAb. RNA extracted from PBMCs served as the sequencing template. Study-level points and caveats: In persistent patients, shared public clonotypes (under 3,000) outnumbered those in new patients (approximately 880). Persistent-disease Graves' patients showed less TCR diversity than new cases.

This clonotype appeared a few times. The antigen is not known. The specimen comprised peripheral blood mononuclear cells (PBMCs), sampled when the disease was refractory, from a patient treated with antithyroid drugs. This sequence was found in a female donor with Graves disease. The rearrangement uses TRBV12-3 or TRBV12-4 and TRBJ2-7; D not resolved. CDR3 sequence (DNA): TGTGCCAGCAGTCCCAACCCTACCTACGAGCAGTACTTC. As protein: CASSPNPTYEQYF.